The rows below give T cell receptor beta chains drawn from one sample of a study of T-cell memory formation after mild COVID-19. TCRdb ran MiXCR on the 5' RACE reads and lists one entry per CDR3 protein. The sample holds about 350,000 distinct CDR3 sequences; roughly an eighth are singletons and the top ten take approximately 22%. The sequencing sample was made of PBMCs or a T cell subset sorted from them (not recorded which). The receptor source for this set is a man in his late teens or twenties who had mild COVID-19 (a few samples of this study predate the infection). Cell type and time point are not known. The CDR3 runs from the conserved cysteine through the conserved F or W. D genes are given only for firm matches. The listing skips clone size in some rows; elsewhere it reads once, few, many or a size class.

CDR3: CASSSSGGANIQYF
DNA: TGTGCCAGCAGCTCTAGCGGGGGGGCAAACATTCAGTACTTC
size: many
J: TRBJ2-4
V: TRBV7-9
D: TRBD2

CDR3: CASSSVPLSYEQYF
DNA: TGTGCCAGCAGCTCCGTTCCCCTTTCTTACGAGCAGTACTTC
size: many
J: TRBJ2-7
V: TRBV7-9
D: .

CDR3: CSARGGLTNYNEQFF
DNA: TGCAGTGCTAGAGGTGGACTCACCAACTACAATGAGCAGTTCTTC
size: few
J: TRBJ2-1
V: TRBV20-1
D: .

CDR3: CSAGGPRYGYTF
DNA: TGCAGTGCAGGAGGACCGCGCTATGGCTACACCTTC
size: many
J: TRBJ1-2
V: TRBV20-1
D: .

CDR3: CASSAGSSGYTF
DNA: TGTGCCAGCAGCGCCGGAAGCTCTGGCTACACCTTC
size: .
J: TRBJ1-2
V: TRBV6-2/TRBV6-3
D: .

CDR3: CSAKFGVHEQYF
DNA: TGCAGTGCAAAATTCGGGGTCCACGAGCAGTACTTC
size: .
J: TRBJ2-7
V: TRBV20-1
D: .

CDR3: CATSDLGNGELFF
DNA: TGTGCCACCAGTGATCTCGGGAACGGGGAGCTGTTTTTT
size: .
J: TRBJ2-2
V: TRBV24-1
D: .

CDR3: CASSSILGGPWYQYF
DNA: TGTGCCAGCAGCTCAATTCTAGGGGGCCCCTGGTACCAGTACTTC
size: .
J: TRBJ2-5
V: TRBV7-9
D: TRBD1

CDR3: CASSYVSISASTDTQYF
DNA: TGTGCCAGCAGTTACGTATCGATCTCTGCTAGCACAGATACGCAGTATTTT
size: .
J: TRBJ2-3
V: TRBV6-2/TRBV6-3
D: .

CDR3: CASTIGGNSPLHF
DNA: TGTGCCAGCACCATAGGGGGAAATTCACCCCTCCACTTT
size: .
J: TRBJ1-6
V: TRBV28
D: .

CDR3: CATSWSNSNQPQHF
DNA: TGTGCCACCAGTTGGAGTAATAGCAATCAGCCCCAGCATTTT
size: .
J: TRBJ1-5
V: TRBV24-1
D: .

CDR3: CASSLAGGIDTQYF
DNA: TGTGCCAGCAGTCTAGCGGGGGGTATAGATACGCAGTATTTT
size: .
J: TRBJ2-3
V: TRBV6-5
D: TRBD2

CDR3: CASSLTGSPGELFF
DNA: TGTGCCAGCAGTTTAACAGGGAGTCCCGGGGAGCTGTTTTTT
size: few
J: TRBJ2-2
V: TRBV12-3/TRBV12-4
D: .

CDR3: CAISESNGWAATNEKLFF
DNA: TGTGCCATCAGTGAGTCGAACGGATGGGCTGCAACTAATGAAAAACTGTTTTTT
size: .
J: TRBJ1-4
V: TRBV10-3
D: .

CDR3: CASSQEGPGHPGFTEAFF
DNA: TGTGCCAGCAGCCAAGAGGGACCCGGTCACCCCGGTTTCACTGAAGCTTTCTTT
size: few
J: TRBJ1-1
V: TRBV4-2
D: .

CDR3: CASVAGANADTQYF
DNA: TGTGCCAGTGTAGCGGGGGCGAATGCAGATACGCAGTATTTT
size: few
J: TRBJ2-3
V: TRBV6-2/TRBV6-3
D: TRBD2

CDR3: CASKQGANYGYTF
DNA: TGTGCCAGCAAGCAGGGAGCTAACTATGGCTACACCTTC
size: .
J: TRBJ1-2
V: TRBV6-4
D: .

CDR3: CASSHGTGGPEQFF
DNA: TGCGCCAGCAGCCACGGGACAGGGGGCCCTGAGCAGTTCTTC
size: .
J: TRBJ2-1
V: TRBV4-3
D: TRBD1

CDR3: CASSNILPSSNQPQHF
DNA: TGTGCCAGCAGTAACATCTTGCCGAGTAGCAATCAGCCCCAGCATTTT
size: few
J: TRBJ1-5
V: TRBV6-5
D: .

CDR3: CASSLGGGPSNQPQHF
DNA: TGTGCCAGCTCCCTCGGAGGGGGGCCAAGCAATCAGCCCCAGCATTTT
size: few
J: TRBJ1-5
V: TRBV18
D: .

CDR3: CSARGGLAGQDTQYF
DNA: TGCAGTGCTAGAGGTGGACTAGCGGGGCAAGATACGCAGTATTTT
size: .
J: TRBJ2-3
V: TRBV20-1
D: TRBD2

CDR3: CASSEKGPYEQYF
DNA: TGTGCCAGCAGTGAAAAGGGACCTTACGAGCAGTACTTC
size: few
J: TRBJ2-7
V: TRBV2
D: .

CDR3: CASSLVGFSTDTQYF
DNA: TGTGCCAGCAGCTTAGTCGGATTTAGCACAGATACGCAGTATTTT
size: many
J: TRBJ2-3
V: TRBV7-6
D: .

CDR3: CASRRWGGSTDTQYF
DNA: TGTGCCAGCAGACGATGGGGCGGGAGCACAGATACGCAGTATTTT
size: few
J: TRBJ2-3
V: TRBV11-2
D: .

CDR3: CASSYSNRAYGYTF
DNA: TGTGCCAGCAGTTACTCGAACAGGGCCTATGGCTACACCTTC
size: .
J: TRBJ1-2
V: TRBV6-5
D: .

CDR3: CSVQAVGYEQYF
DNA: TGCAGCGTACAGGCCGTTGGGTACGAGCAGTACTTC
size: many
J: TRBJ2-7
V: TRBV29-1
D: .

CDR3: CASSPQGDEAFF
DNA: TGTGCCAGCAGCCCACAGGGAGATGAAGCTTTCTTT
size: many
J: TRBJ1-1
V: TRBV6-2/TRBV6-3
D: .

CDR3: CASSLAFSPGELFF
DNA: TGTGCCAGCAGCTTGGCCTTCTCCCCCGGGGAGCTGTTTTTT
size: few
J: TRBJ2-2
V: TRBV5-4
D: .

CDR3: CASSSGLAGRYNEQFF
DNA: TGCGCCAGCAGCTCGGGACTAGCGGGGCGTTACAATGAGCAGTTCTTC
size: few
J: TRBJ2-1
V: TRBV5-1
D: TRBD2

CDR3: CASSQGAGVYNEQFF
DNA: TGCGCCAGCAGCCAAGGGGCAGGGGTCTACAATGAGCAGTTCTTC
size: many
J: TRBJ2-1
V: TRBV4-3
D: .

CDR3: CATSDSGTASYNEQFF
DNA: TGTGCCACCAGTGATTCCGGGACCGCCTCCTACAATGAGCAGTTCTTC
size: .
J: TRBJ2-1
V: TRBV24-1
D: .

CDR3: CASSFASTGGEKLFF
DNA: TGCGCCAGCAGCTTCGCGTCAACAGGAGGTGAAAAACTGTTTTTT
size: few
J: TRBJ1-4
V: TRBV5-1
D: .

CDR3: CSARVGRDETQYF
DNA: TGCAGTGCTAGAGTTGGAAGAGACGAGACCCAGTACTTC
size: .
J: TRBJ2-5
V: TRBV20-1
D: .

CDR3: CASSPRASGGTTDTQYF
DNA: TGTGCCAGCAGCCCTAGGGCTAGCGGGGGGACCACAGATACGCAGTATTTT
size: .
J: TRBJ2-3
V: TRBV4-2
D: TRBD2

CDR3: CATSRDFRGGTVEQFF
DNA: TGTGCCACCAGCAGAGATTTTCGGGGGGGTACGGTTGAGCAGTTCTTC
size: .
J: TRBJ2-1
V: TRBV15
D: TRBD2

CDR3: CASSPDIEETQYF
DNA: TGTGCCAGCAGCCCGGATATAGAGGAGACCCAGTACTTC
size: many
J: TRBJ2-5
V: TRBV7-9
D: .

CDR3: CASTVPQGASETQYF
DNA: TGTGCCAGCACGGTCCCCCAGGGGGCAAGTGAGACCCAGTACTTC
size: .
J: TRBJ2-5
V: TRBV2
D: TRBD1

CDR3: CASSLGGQGWEQYF
DNA: TGTGCCAGCAGCTTAGGCGGACAGGGATGGGAGCAGTACTTC
size: .
J: TRBJ2-7
V: TRBV7-2
D: TRBD1

CDR3: CASSPDLAGIYNEQFF
DNA: TGTGCCAGCTCACCCGACTTAGCGGGGATCTACAATGAGCAGTTCTTC
size: .
J: TRBJ2-1
V: TRBV18
D: TRBD2

CDR3: CASSLTQGALGMNTEAFF
DNA: TGTGCCAGCTCACTGACGCAGGGGGCCCTAGGGATGAACACTGAAGCTTTCTTT
size: .
J: TRBJ1-1
V: TRBV18
D: TRBD1

CDR3: CASSWDRATTEAFF
DNA: TGCGCCAGCAGCTGGGACAGGGCCACAACTGAAGCTTTCTTT
size: .
J: TRBJ1-1
V: TRBV5-1
D: TRBD1

CDR3: CASGETTGLNQPQHF
DNA: TGTGCCAGCGGGGAGACTACAGGACTCAATCAGCCCCAGCATTTT
size: .
J: TRBJ1-5
V: TRBV2
D: .